These 4 T cell receptor beta chains were all obtained from the same sample, sequenced in a study of regulatory T cells in long-lasting Graves disease. Time point reported: persistent/refractory GD, antithyroid drugs over 5 years with positive TRAb. The authors made the TCR library using RNA they extracted from PBMCs. The authors built TCR beta libraries using iRepertoire HTBI primers and Arm-PCR of CDR3 regions. TCRdb re-derived calls from the multiplex PCR reads in MiXCR, one entry per CDR3 protein. The sample has some 440,000 distinct CDR3 sequences; 20% to 25% are singletons. The sequencing used peripheral blood mononuclear cells (PBMCs), collected when the disease was refractory, from a patient treated with antithyroid drugs. The receptors originated from a female donor with Graves disease.

This clonotype was observed many times. The chain employs TRBV14 and TRBJ2-5; D not certain. CDR3 length: 14 amino acids. Germline assignment: CDR1 SGHDN and CDR2 FVKESK. With 5 bases removed from V and 5 bases from J, the gap between germline ends came to 15 bases. CDR3 region: CASSGRTVRETQYF. The CDR3, as DNA: TGTGCCAGCAGCGGACGGACCGTCCGGGAGACCCAGTACTTC.

There are many counts of this clonotype. The V and J genes are TRBV2 and TRBJ2-5; the match to TRBD2 covers 9 bases. J gave up 12 bases and V 5 bases, and 7 bases lay outside the gene matches. The germline V gene encodes CDR1 SNHLY and CDR2 FYNNEI. This CDR3 is 12 amino acids long. This chain's CDR3 is CASSRTSAKEYF. CDR3 sequence (DNA): TGTGCCAGCAGTCGGACTAGCGCGAAGGAGTACTTC.

The chain has TRBV7-2 and TRBJ2-6; 7 nucleotides agree with TRBD1. Germline V gives CDR1 SGHTA, CDR2 FQGNSA. The CDR3 loop spans 21 amino acids. After removal of 5 bases from V and 3 bases from J, the junction contained 22 bases not matched to a gene. The CDR3 nucleotides are TGTGCCAGCAGCCGACCTTCCCGGCGACAGGGTGATTGGAGTGGGGCCAACGTCCTGACTTTC. As protein: CASSRPSRRQGDWSGANVLTF.

On this clonotype: With a much larger clone just one base away, this may be a read error. The chain uses TRBV20-1 and TRBJ2-7; D gene unclear. The CDR3 runs 13 residues. CDR1 is DFQATT and CDR2 is SNEGSKA in the germline V gene (reference sequence). The CDR3 spells CGARDLANYEQYF. CDR3 DNA: TGCGGTGCTAGAGATTTGGCGAACTACGAGCAGTACTTC.